A single sample gave rise to the 27 T cell receptor beta chains below, sequenced in a study of shared clonotypes between healthy human individuals. CD8 cells classed as naive were CD45RO-negative and positively selected for CCR7, excluding terminally differentiated effector memory CD45RA+ cells. Sequencing used immunoSEQ multiplex PCR; TCRdb keeps in-frame clones, though not all of them. The data hold hundreds of thousands of clones, with 92% observed a single time. Source material: naive CD8+ T cells sorted from blood. The receptors derive from a young man in good health.

The V gene is TRBV7-9, the J gene TRBJ1-3, with no clear D. In germline, CDR1 is SEHNR, CDR2 FQNEAQ (reference sequence). There are 12 residues in the CDR3. V was clipped by 2 bases and J by 1 base, with 0 bases between them. The CDR3 DNA is TGTGCCAGCAGCTTATCTGGAAACACCATATATTTT. Its protein product is CASSLSGNTIYF.

This chain uses TRBV7-2 with TRBJ2-3; D unclear. The CDR3 runs 13 residues. Trimming pared 3 bases from V and 4 bases from J, leaving 8 bases between. Germline V gene lookup returns CDR1 SGHTA and CDR2 FQGNSA. The CDR3 coding sequence is TGTGCCAGCAGCTTCGCTGTCTCAGATACGCAGTATTTT. Its protein is CASSFAVSDTQYF.

V gene TRBV7-9 combines with J gene TRBJ2-7, with 9 bases matching TRBD2. Germline-derived CDR1 and CDR2 are SEHNR and FQNEAQ (reference sequence). CDR3 length equals 16 residues. Unmatched junction bases numbered 7, after V lost 4 bases and J lost 0 bases. The CDR3: CASSWALAGSSYEQYF. The DNA of the CDR3 is TGTGCCAGCAGCTGGGCACTAGCGGGTAGCTCCTACGAGCAGTACTTC. The variable domain in full, with the rest retrieved from reference TRBV7-9 and TRBJ2-7, is DTGVSQNPRHKITKRGQNVTFRCDPISEHNRLYWYRQTLGQGPEFLTYFQNEAQLEKSRLLSDRFSAERPKGSFSTLEIQRTEQGDSAMYLCASSWALAGSSYEQYFGPGTRLTVT.

In its sample, this clone was seen once. The chain combines TRBV30 with TRBJ2-7; tentatively, D is TRBD1 or TRBD2 (5 bases each). This CDR3 contains 14 residues. CDR1 is GTSNPN, CDR2 SVGIG, per germline (reference sequence). The V end was cut by 2 bases, the J end by 0 bases, with 11 bases between. In DNA form, the CDR3 reads TGTGCCTGGAGTTCGGGACCGCCCTCCTACGAGCAGTACTTC. Encoded protein: CAWSSGPPSYEQYF.

The chain's CDR3 is CASSSLGREGRDEQFF. The CDR3 nucleotides are TGTGCCAGCAGCTCGCTGGGGCGGGAGGGCCGCGATGAGCAGTTCTTC. The chain is built from TRBV7-9 and TRBJ2-1; 9 positions match TRBD2. The CDR3 totals 16 residues. J lost 8 bases, V lost 4 bases, and 12 bases had no gene match. The germline V gene encodes CDR1 SEHNR and CDR2 FQNEAQ (reference sequence).

This chain joins TRBV5-6 and TRBJ2-1, with 10 bases identical to TRBD2. This CDR3 has 14 residues. The trim removed 6 bases at V and 5 bases at J, leaving 5 bases unmatched. The germline gives CDR1 SGHDT, CDR2 YYEEEE. CDR3 amino acids: CASNLAGANNEQFF. CDR3 in DNA: TGTGCCAGCAACCTAGCGGGAGCAAACAATGAGCAGTTCTTC. Based on the CDR3 plus reference TRBV5-6 and TRBJ2-1, the full variable domain is DAGVTQSPTHLIKTRGQQVTLRCSPKSGHDTVSWYQQALGQGPQFIFQYYEEEERQRGNFPDRFSGHQFPNYSSELNVNALLLGDSALYLCASNLAGANNEQFFGPGTRLTVL.

J is TRBJ2-2 and V is TRBV7-9; D might be TRBD1 (5 bases). V gave up 3 bases and J gave up 0 bases, with 17 bases separating them. Per the germline V gene, CDR1 is SEHNR and CDR2 is FQNEAQ (reference sequence). The CDR3 loop spans 18 amino acids. CDR3 DNA sequence: TGTGCCAGCAGCTTGGACCGTTTGACAGCCGCGAACACCGGGGAGCTGTTTTTT. This encodes CASSLDRLTAANTGELFF.

The chain uses TRBV15 and TRBJ2-5, with TRBD1 identical over 8 bases. The CDR3 has 17 amino acids. The germline CDR1 and CDR2 sequences are LNHNV and YYDKDF (reference sequence). Trimming cost V 3 bases and J 5 bases; bases outside gene matches: 14. The CDR3 loop reads CATSSSGQGASRETQYF. CDR3 nucleotide sequence: TGTGCCACCAGCAGTTCGGGGCAGGGGGCTTCGCGGGAGACCCAGTACTTC.

The chain employs TRBV7-9 and TRBJ2-7, with 10 nucleotides matching TRBD1. This CDR3 is 14 amino acids long. Looked up from germline, CDR1 is SEHNR and CDR2 is FQNEAQ (reference sequence). V shed 7 bases and J 4 bases; nucleotides not matched to a gene: 7. CDR3: CASTTRTGGYEQYF. The DNA of the CDR3 is TGTGCCAGCACTACCCGGACAGGGGGATACGAGCAGTACTTC. The complete variable domain, with remaining parts taken from reference TRBV7-9 and TRBJ2-7, reads DTGVSQNPRHKITKRGQNVTFRCDPISEHNRLYWYRQTLGQGPEFLTYFQNEAQLEKSRLLSDRFSAERPKGSFSTLEIQRTEQGDSAMYLCASTTRTGGYEQYFGPGTRLTVT.

This clone was observed once. This chain joins TRBV30 and TRBJ1-1; no firm D call. This CDR3 has 13 residues. Germline lookup yields CDR1 GTSNPN and CDR2 SVGIG (reference sequence). The germline V and J ends were trimmed by 4 bases and 1 base, with 10 bases remaining between them. In DNA form, the CDR3 reads TGTGCCTGGATTTTACCCAAGAACACTGAAGCTTTCTTT. It codes for CAWILPKNTEAFF.

This sequence joins TRBV11-2 and TRBJ2-5, with 12 nucleotides matching TRBD2. V shed 4 bases and J 5 bases; nucleotides not matched to a gene: 5. CDR1 is SGHAT, CDR2 FQNNGV, per germline. The CDR3 runs 15 residues. The CDR3 reads CASSSGLAGMETQYF. The CDR3, as DNA: TGTGCCAGCAGCTCCGGACTAGCGGGAATGGAGACCCAGTACTTC.

This clone has a single count. J is TRBJ2-2 and V is TRBV2; TRBD2 agrees at 8 bases. The CDR3 consists of 15 residues. CDR1 is SNHLY, CDR2 FYNNEI, per germline. With V trimmed by 3 bases and J by 4 bases, 4 bases remained unmatched. In DNA, the CDR3 is TGTGCCAGCAGTGACGGGAGGGCGGGCACCGGGGAGCTGTTTTTT. This gives the protein CASSDGRAGTGELFF.

V usage is TRBV5-6 and J usage is TRBJ2-3; no clear D gene. This CDR3 region has 14 residues. V was trimmed by 6 bases and J by 4 bases, leaving 15 bases between them. Germline CDR1 SGHDT, CDR2 YYEEEE. The CDR3, as DNA: TGTGCCAGCAACCTAGACGAAGGAGCAGATACGCAGTATTTT. As protein: CASNLDEGADTQYF.

The chain couples TRBV7-9 to TRBJ1-5, with TRBD1 matching 9 bases. CDR1 and CDR2 (germline): SEHNR, FQNEAQ (reference sequence). Unmatched junction bases numbered 4, after V lost 4 bases and J lost 3 bases. This CDR3 comprises 15 residues. In DNA, the CDR3 is TGTGCCAGCAGCTGGACAGGGGCTCCCAATCAGCCCCAGCATTTT. Translated: CASSWTGAPNQPQHF. Drawing the rest from reference TRBV7-9 and TRBJ1-5, the complete variable domain is DTGVSQNPRHKITKRGQNVTFRCDPISEHNRLYWYRQTLGQGPEFLTYFQNEAQLEKSRLLSDRFSAERPKGSFSTLEIQRTEQGDSAMYLCASSWTGAPNQPQHFGDGTRLSIL.

The gene calls are TRBV29-1 and TRBJ2-1; perhaps D is TRBD1 or TRBD2 (6 bases each). V was pared by 5 bases and J by 4 bases, with 15 bases between. The CDR3 has 14 residues. The germline V gene encodes CDR1 SQVTM and CDR2 ANQGSEA. The CDR3 loop is CSVLWRDKYNEQFF. CDR3 nucleotide sequence: TGCAGCGTTCTATGGCGGGACAAGTACAATGAGCAGTTCTTC.

V usage is TRBV28 and J usage is TRBJ2-7; D gene unclear. The CDR3 consists of 12 residues. Germline CDR1 and CDR2: MDHEN and SYDVKM. The ends were cut back, 8 bases at V and 4 bases at J, with 12 bases in the middle. CDR3 in amino acids: CASARERYEQYF. Here the CDR3 DNA reads TGTGCCAGCGCTCGCGAGAGATACGAGCAGTACTTC.

As DNA, the CDR3 is TGTGCCAGCAGCGTAGGCGCCGTTGGCTCCTCCTACGAGCAGTACTTC. Translated, it gives CASSVGAVGSSYEQYF. V is TRBV9 and J is TRBJ2-7; no clear D. The germline gives CDR1 SGDLS, CDR2 YYNGEE. V was trimmed by 0 bases and J by 0 bases, leaving 13 bases between them. This CDR3 has 16 amino acids.

The V and J genes are TRBV27 and TRBJ2-1, with 7 bases lining up with TRBD2. This CDR3 comprises 16 residues. Trimming took 6 bases from V and 3 from J; bases not matched to a gene: 11. Germline CDR1 reads MNHEY; CDR2 reads SMNVEV (reference sequence). The DNA for the CDR3 is TGTGCCAGCAGGCCCTTGTTGCGGGGGAGCTACAATGAGCAGTTCTTC. Translating gives CASRPLLRGSYNEQFF.

Concerning this clone itself: One junction end disagrees with the germline gene, perhaps due to a read error. The chain carries TRBV15 and TRBJ2-3; no reliable D call. This CDR3 comprises 14 residues. The germline V gene encodes CDR1 LNHNV and CDR2 YYDKDF (reference sequence). CDR3 DNA: TGTACCACCAGCCCCCCTTCCAGCACAGATACGCAGTATTTT. Protein sequence: CTTSPPSSTDTQYF.

V gene TRBV15 combines with J gene TRBJ1-5, with 8 bases lining up with TRBD1. CDR1 LNHNV and CDR2 YYDKDF come from the germline V gene (reference sequence). J lost 6 bases, V lost 5 bases, and 9 bases had no gene match. This CDR3 has 15 residues. The CDR3 DNA reads TGTGCCACCAGCCCCGGAGACAGGGGACGTCAGCCCCAGCATTTT. Amino acids: CATSPGDRGRQPQHF.

This clone was picked up one time. V gene TRBV7-6 combines with J gene TRBJ2-1; D may be TRBD2 (6 bases). Germline CDR1 SGHVS, CDR2 FNYEAQ. Trimming removed 5 bases from V and 4 bases from J, with 15 bases in between. This CDR3 has 15 amino acids. The CDR3 bases are TGTGCCAGCAGCCAGGTCGGTAGCGGTTACAATGAGCAGTTCTTC. Translated: CASSQVGSGYNEQFF.

The chain is built from TRBV7-9 and TRBJ2-1, with 16 bases identical to TRBD2. CDR1 and CDR2 from the germline V gene are SEHNR and FQNEAQ (reference sequence). Trimming cost V 4 bases and J 9 bases; bases outside gene matches: 6. This CDR3 comprises 16 residues. The CDR3 sequence: CASSSGLAGGPGEQFF. The CDR3 DNA reads as TGTGCCAGCAGCTCGGGACTAGCGGGAGGGCCGGGTGAGCAGTTCTTC.

The V gene is TRBV28, the J gene TRBJ1-5; D might be TRBD1 (5 bases). Deletions cut 2 bases from V and 2 bases from J, with 7 bases between. CDR3 length: 14 amino acids. Germline-derived CDR1 and CDR2 are MDHEN and SYDVKM. The CDR3 region has the DNA TGTGCCAGCAGTTTAGTAGGGGGCAATCAGCCCCAGCATTTT. It specifies CASSLVGGNQPQHF.

This sequence joins TRBV5-1 and TRBJ2-5; tentatively, D is TRBD2 (5 bases). This CDR3 is 14 amino acids long. Germline lookup yields CDR1 SGHRS and CDR2 YFSETQ. The V gene lost 1 base and the J gene lost 5 bases, with 12 bases spanning the gap. This CDR3 is CASSLLGSSETQYF. CDR3 nucleotides: TGCGCCAGCAGCTTGCTGGGGAGTTCGGAGACCCAGTACTTC.

The rearrangement joins TRBV7-9 to TRBJ2-7; TRBD2 is a possible D gene (5 bases). The germline gives CDR1 SEHNR, CDR2 FQNEAQ (reference sequence). The CDR3 is 14 amino acids. The ends were cut back, 5 bases at V and 2 bases at J, with 13 bases in the middle. The CDR3 DNA is TGTGCCAGCAGCCACGGACTGAGTACCTACGAGCAGTACTTC. Translating it yields CASSHGLSTYEQYF.

This rearrangement joins TRBV6-1 to TRBJ1-5; no reliable D call. Looked up from germline, CDR1 is MNHNS and CDR2 is SASEGT. The CDR3 runs 15 residues. Trimming removed 7 bases at V and 6 bases at J, with 19 bases between. The CDR3 bases are TGTGCCAGCATACCCGGCTGGCGTTTGGGTCAGCCCCAGCATTTT. Translating gives CASIPGWRLGQPQHF.

This chain links TRBV28 with TRBJ2-1, with 8 bases lining up with TRBD2. This CDR3 is built from 16 residues. After removal of 10 bases from V and 0 bases from J, the junction contained 11 bases not matched to a gene. Germline CDR1 is MDHEN and CDR2 is SYDVKM. CDR3 sequence reads: CATAPGLAGSYNEQFF. In nucleotides, the CDR3 is TGTGCCACTGCCCCGGGTCTAGCGGGCTCCTACAATGAGCAGTTCTTC.